The clone carrying this T cell receptor beta chain showed up just a few times. What it recognizes is unknown. V was cut by 4 bases and J by 7 bases, with 17 bases left in between. This CDR3 has 14 amino acids. The TCR alpha and TCR beta cDNA libraries, bearing sample barcodes and UMIs, were generated by 5'RACE using constant-segment primers. Via MiXCR, TCRdb re-called the 5' RACE reads, giving one row per CDR3 protein. Found here are 350,000 to 500,000 distinct CDR3 sequences, less than 25% of them singletons; the top ten hold over 10%. This entry belongs to a study of T-cell memory formation after mild COVID-19. Notes on the study in general: Among clones contracting day 15 to 85, CD4/CD8 was balanced, whereas later expanders leaned CD4+.

This receptor was taken from an adult woman who had mild COVID-19 (a few samples of this study predate the infection). Cell type and time point are not known. Sequencing used PBMCs or a T cell subset sorted from them (not recorded which). This chain connects TRBV12-3 or TRBV12-4 to TRBJ2-7; no firm D call. CDR3: CASSSSSNGEEQYF. The CDR3 region has the DNA TGTGCCAGCAGTTCCTCGTCCAATGGTGAAGAGCAGTACTTC.